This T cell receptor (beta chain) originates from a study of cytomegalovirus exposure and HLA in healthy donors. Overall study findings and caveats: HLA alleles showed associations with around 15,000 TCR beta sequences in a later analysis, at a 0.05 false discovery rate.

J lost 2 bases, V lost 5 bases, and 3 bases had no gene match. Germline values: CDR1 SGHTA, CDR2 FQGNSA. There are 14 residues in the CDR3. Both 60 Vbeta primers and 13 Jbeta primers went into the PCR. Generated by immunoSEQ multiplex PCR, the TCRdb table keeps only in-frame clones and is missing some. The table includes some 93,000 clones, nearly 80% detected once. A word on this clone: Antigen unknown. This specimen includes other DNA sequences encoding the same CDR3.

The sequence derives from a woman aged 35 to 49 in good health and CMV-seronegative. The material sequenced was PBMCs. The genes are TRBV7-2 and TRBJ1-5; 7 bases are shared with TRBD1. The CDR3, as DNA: TGTGCCAGCAGCCCTACAGGGGGCAATCAGCCCCAGCATTTT. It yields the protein CASSPTGGNQPQHF.